Shown below are 13 T cell receptor beta chains from a single sample sequenced in a study of beta chain features in type 1 diabetes. Isolated RNA was reverse transcribed in full, so expressed TCRB transcripts were sequenced. Clones were sequenced by immunoSEQ multiplex PCR, and TCRdb holds only the in-frame ones, with some missing. The data show 350,000 or so clones, with around 19% seen just once and approximately 0.046% held by the top ten. Input material: naive CD4+ T cells from blood. The receptors derive from a woman aged 18-29 years in good health.

This rearrangement joins TRBV5-5 to TRBJ2-5; 7 positions agree with TRBD2. Looked up from germline, CDR1 is SGHKS and CDR2 is YYEKEE (reference sequence). The CDR3 runs to 14 residues. The V and J ends lost 4 bases and 1 base, in that order; junction bases with no gene match: 4. The CDR3 DNA sequence: TGTGCCAGCAGCGAGGGAGGGGCCCAAGAGACCCAGTACTTC. Encoded protein: CASSEGGAQETQYF.

This clone was picked up a small number of times. V usage is TRBV9 and J usage is TRBJ1-2; D ambiguous. The germline V and J ends were trimmed by 6 bases and 3 bases, with 15 bases remaining between them. The CDR3 runs 14 residues. CDR1 is SGDLS and CDR2 is YYNGEE in the germline V gene. CDR3 sequence reads: CASNRPGIDYGYTF. As DNA, the CDR3 is TGTGCCAGCAATCGGCCGGGGATCGACTATGGCTACACCTTC.

The chain links TRBV2 to TRBJ1-1, with D perhaps matching TRBD1 (6 bases). V lost 8 bases and J lost 8, with 18 bases in between. CDR3 length: 13 residues. Per germline, CDR1 SNHLY and CDR2 FYNNEI. The CDR3: CASPIRGRTEAFF. DNA for the CDR3: TGTGCCAGCCCCATCAGGGGCCGGACCGAAGCTTTCTTT.

J is TRBJ2-1 and V is TRBV30, with D possibly being TRBD1 (6 bases). Germline V gene sequence: CDR1 GTSNPN, CDR2 SVGIG (reference sequence). The CDR3 runs 15 residues. Trimming took 6 bases from V and 0 from J, leaving 15 bases between them. This chain's CDR3 is CACQQGQSSYNEQFF. Written as DNA, the CDR3 is TGTGCCTGCCAACAGGGCCAGAGCTCCTACAATGAGCAGTTCTTC.

This rearrangement joins TRBV18 to TRBJ2-3, with 9 bases lining up with TRBD1. CDR3 length: 14 residues. Germline V lookup: CDR1 KGHSH, CDR2 LQKENI. V shed 6 bases and J 3 bases; nucleotides not matched to a gene: 4. The CDR3 DNA follows: TGTGCCAGCTCGGGGACAGGGAGGACAGATACGCAGTATTTT. This sequence encodes CASSGTGRTDTQYF.

The chain joins TRBV7-3 to TRBJ2-6; 12 positions match TRBD1. V lost 4 bases and J lost 2; bases outside the gene matches: 3. There are 17 residues in the CDR3. The germline V gene has CDR1 SGHTA and CDR2 FQGTGA. In DNA form, the CDR3 reads TGTGCCAGCAGCTCCCGGGACAGGGGGCCTGGGGCCAACGTCCTGACTTTC. It specifies CASSSRDRGPGANVLTF.

This clone was detected a few times. The chain uses TRBV7-2 and TRBJ1-5; maybe TRBD1 (6 bases). The germline V gene has CDR1 SGHTA and CDR2 FQGNSA. The ends were cut back, 6 bases at V and 11 bases at J, with 14 bases in the middle. This CDR3 has 12 amino acids. The CDR3 region is CASSLRSGAQHF. The CDR3 coding sequence is TGTGCCAGCAGTCTCCGTTCAGGGGCCCAGCATTTT.

This clone showed up just a few times. In DNA form, the CDR3 reads TGTGCCTGGAGTACCGGACAGGGGTTGGGTGGCTACACCTTC. It codes for CAWSTGQGLGGYTF. This chain connects TRBV30 to TRBJ1-2; TRBD1 matches 9 bases. Germline lookup yields CDR1 GTSNPN and CDR2 SVGIG (reference sequence). The CDR3 spans 14 residues. V lost 2 bases to trimming and J lost 7 bases; unmatched junction nucleotides: 8.

This clone was seen a few times. The gene calls are TRBV7-9 and TRBJ2-5; 9 bases fit TRBD1. The CDR3 consists of 16 residues. Germline trimming cut 5 bases from V and 5 bases from J; bases unmatched to any gene: 12. Germline CDR1 is SEHNR and CDR2 is FQNEAQ (reference sequence). The CDR3 sequence: CASSPRGQGNTETQYF. CDR3 DNA: TGTGCCAGCAGCCCCCGGGGACAGGGCAATACGGAGACCCAGTACTTC.

This rearrangement joins TRBV30 to TRBJ2-4; TRBD1 matches 10 bases. The CDR3 has 14 amino acids. The V gene end was trimmed by 2 bases and the J gene end by 6 bases; junction bases not matched to a gene: 4. Germline assignment: CDR1 GTSNPN and CDR2 SVGIG (reference sequence). The CDR3 reads CAWSIRTGGNIQYF. CDR3 DNA: TGTGCCTGGAGTATCAGGACAGGGGGAAACATTCAGTACTTC.

The genes are TRBV21-1 and TRBJ2-1; TRBD2 is the table's D call, not checked against the DNA. TRBV21-1 is annotated as a pseudogene. The CDR3 covers 13 residues. The CDR3 protein is CASSVYGVTEQFF. CDR3 DNA sequence: TGTGCCAGCAGTGTGTACGGGGTAACTGAGCAGTTCTTC.

This clone was recorded a few times. The chain combines TRBV9 with TRBJ2-3; TRBD2 matches 11 bases. Trimming took 1 base from V and 0 from J; bases not matched to a gene: 4. The CDR3 totals 17 residues. CDR1 and CDR2 (germline): SGDLS, YYNGEE. CDR3 DNA sequence: TGTGCCAGCAGCGTAACTAGCGGGGGCTCTAGCACAGATACGCAGTATTTT. This translates into CASSVTSGGSSTDTQYF.

The V gene is TRBV5-1, the J gene TRBJ2-3, with TRBD2 matching over 8 bases. This CDR3 contains 13 residues. The germline CDR1 and CDR2 sequences are SGHRS and YFSETQ. V shed 7 bases, J shed 2 bases, and the junction held 3 bases outside the gene matches. The CDR3 protein is CASQAGDTDTQYF. DNA of the CDR3: TGCGCCAGCCAAGCGGGAGACACAGATACGCAGTATTTT.